This T cell receptor (beta chain) was identified during a study of monozygotic twins with inflammatory bowel disease. Findings of the study overall: It was observed that concordant and discordant twins did not differ in repertoire similarity, possibly given limited power. Discrimination among different T cell subtypes was not achievable.

The draw for each donor consisted of a single 2.5 ml blood sample. No T cells were sorted before total RNA was taken from whole blood. The CDR3 is 13 residues long. The germline gives CDR1 WSHSY, CDR2 SAAADI. TCRdb reworked the 5' RACE reads into one entry per CDR3 protein, no DNA. The table lists under 150,000 distinct CDR3 sequences, with 2% to 2.5% in the top ten. On this clonotype: Its specificity is not known.

The sequencing input was blood. The clonotype originates from a human donor with ulcerative colitis or Crohn's disease, or a healthy co-twin of an affected twin (not recorded which). This chain uses TRBV10-2 with TRBJ2-7. The CDR3 is CAISASVVYEQYF.